The present T cell receptor (beta chain) was sequenced within a study of cytomegalovirus exposure and HLA in healthy donors. Study-wide findings and caveats: The study recorded 150 to 200 TCR beta chains that were cytomegalovirus-associated.

Researchers ran the PCR with 60 Vbeta and 13 Jbeta primers. TCRdb's copy holds only in-frame clones and misses some; the assay was immunoSEQ multiplex PCR. Its listing shows about 200,000 clones. In regard to this clone: Its antigen is unidentified.

CDR3 length equals 15 residues. Germline V CDR1 and CDR2: SGHNT, YYREEE (reference sequence). Trimming shortened V by 4 bases and J by 1 base, and 14 bases separated the two germline ends. The clonotype was recovered from a boy between 10 and 17 years old in good health and CMV-seronegative. V and J are TRBV5-4 and TRBJ1-1; possibly TRBD1 for D (6 bases). Sequencing was done on a sample of PBMCs. The CDR3 sequence is CASSTSRDTNTEAFF. As DNA, the CDR3 is TGTGCCAGCAGCACTTCCCGGGACACGAACACTGAAGCTTTCTTT.